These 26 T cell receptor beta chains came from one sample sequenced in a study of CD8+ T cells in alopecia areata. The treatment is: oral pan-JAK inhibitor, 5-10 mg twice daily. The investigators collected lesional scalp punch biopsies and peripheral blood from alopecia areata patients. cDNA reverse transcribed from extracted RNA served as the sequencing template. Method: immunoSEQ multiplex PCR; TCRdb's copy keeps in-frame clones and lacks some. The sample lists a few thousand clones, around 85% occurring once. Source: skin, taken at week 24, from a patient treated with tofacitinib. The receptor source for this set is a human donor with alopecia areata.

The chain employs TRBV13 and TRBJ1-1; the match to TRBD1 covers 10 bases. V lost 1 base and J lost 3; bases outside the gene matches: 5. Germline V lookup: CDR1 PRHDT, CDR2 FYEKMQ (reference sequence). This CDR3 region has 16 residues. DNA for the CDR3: TGTGCCAGCAGCTTAGATGGGACAGGGGTGGACACTGAAGCTTTCTTT. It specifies CASSLDGTGVDTEAFF.

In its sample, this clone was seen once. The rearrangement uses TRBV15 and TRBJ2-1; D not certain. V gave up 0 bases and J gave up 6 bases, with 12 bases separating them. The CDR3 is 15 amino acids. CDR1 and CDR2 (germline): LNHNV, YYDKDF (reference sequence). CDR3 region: CATSRDAALTNEQFF. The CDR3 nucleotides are TGTGCCACCAGCAGAGATGCCGCCCTAACCAATGAGCAGTTCTTC. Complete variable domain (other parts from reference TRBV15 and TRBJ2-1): DAMVIQNPRYQVTQFGKPVTLSCSQTLNHNVMYWYQQKSSQAPKLLFHYYDKDFNNEADTPDNFQSRRPNTSFCFLDIRSPGLGDTAMYLCATSRDAALTNEQFFGPGTRLTVL.

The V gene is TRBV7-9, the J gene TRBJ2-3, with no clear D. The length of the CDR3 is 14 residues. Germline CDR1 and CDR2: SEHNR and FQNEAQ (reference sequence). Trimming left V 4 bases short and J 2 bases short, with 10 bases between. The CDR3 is CASSSYVLTDTQYF. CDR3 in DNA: TGTGCCAGCAGCTCTTACGTTCTCACAGATACGCAGTATTTT.

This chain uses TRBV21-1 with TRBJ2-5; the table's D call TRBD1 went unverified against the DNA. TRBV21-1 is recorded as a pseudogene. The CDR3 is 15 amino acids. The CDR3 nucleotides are TGTGCCAGCAGCTCTCGGGACAGAACCCAAGAGACCCAGTACTTC. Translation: CASSSRDRTQETQYF.

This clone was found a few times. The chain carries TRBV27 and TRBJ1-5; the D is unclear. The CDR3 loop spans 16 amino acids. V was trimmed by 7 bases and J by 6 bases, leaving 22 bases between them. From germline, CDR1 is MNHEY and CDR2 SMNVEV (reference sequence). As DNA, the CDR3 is TGTGCCAGCACATCTCTGGGTTCCTTGCGGGGTCAGCCCCAGCATTTT. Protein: CASTSLGSLRGQPQHF.

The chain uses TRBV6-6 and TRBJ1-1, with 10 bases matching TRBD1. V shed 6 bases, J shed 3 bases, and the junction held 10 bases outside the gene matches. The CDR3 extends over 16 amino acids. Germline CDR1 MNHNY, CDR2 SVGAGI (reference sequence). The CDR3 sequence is CASRPETGGPDTEAFF. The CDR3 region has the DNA TGTGCCAGCAGGCCCGAGACAGGGGGCCCAGACACTGAAGCTTTCTTT.

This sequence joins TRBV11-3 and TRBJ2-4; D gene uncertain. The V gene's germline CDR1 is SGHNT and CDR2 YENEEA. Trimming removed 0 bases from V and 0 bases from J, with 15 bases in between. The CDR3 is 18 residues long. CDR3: CASSLDQAGSIAKNIQYF. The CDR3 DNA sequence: TGTGCCAGCAGCTTAGATCAGGCCGGCTCCATAGCCAAAAACATTCAGTACTTC.

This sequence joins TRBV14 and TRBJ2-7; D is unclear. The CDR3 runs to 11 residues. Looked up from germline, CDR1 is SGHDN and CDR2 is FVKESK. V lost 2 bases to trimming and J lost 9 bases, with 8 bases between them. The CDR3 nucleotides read TGTGCCAGCAGCCAAACCCAAAGGCAGTACTTC. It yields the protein CASSQTQRQYF.

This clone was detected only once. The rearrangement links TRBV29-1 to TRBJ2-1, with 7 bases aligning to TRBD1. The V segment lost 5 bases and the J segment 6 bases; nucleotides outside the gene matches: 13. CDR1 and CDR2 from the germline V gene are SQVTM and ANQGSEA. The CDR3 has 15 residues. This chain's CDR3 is CSVRVDRVISNEQFF. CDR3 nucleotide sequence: TGCAGCGTTCGAGTAGACAGGGTAATTAGCAATGAGCAGTTCTTC.

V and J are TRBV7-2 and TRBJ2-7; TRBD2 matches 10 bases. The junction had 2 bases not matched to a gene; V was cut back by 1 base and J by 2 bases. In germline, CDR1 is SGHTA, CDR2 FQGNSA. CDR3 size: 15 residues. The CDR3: CASSLESGGAYEQYF. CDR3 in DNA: TGTGCCAGCAGCTTAGAGAGCGGGGGGGCCTACGAGCAGTACTTC.

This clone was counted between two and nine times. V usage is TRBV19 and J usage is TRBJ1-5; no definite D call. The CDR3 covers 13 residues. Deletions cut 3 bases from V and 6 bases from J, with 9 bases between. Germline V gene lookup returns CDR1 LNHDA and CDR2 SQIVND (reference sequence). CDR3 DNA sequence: TGTGCCAGTAGTATCGGCGTGTCTCAGCCCCAGCATTTT. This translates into CASSIGVSQPQHF.

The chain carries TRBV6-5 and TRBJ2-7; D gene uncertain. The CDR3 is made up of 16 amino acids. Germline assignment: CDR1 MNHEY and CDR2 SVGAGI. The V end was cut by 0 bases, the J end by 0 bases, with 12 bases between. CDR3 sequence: CASSYSGSYASYEQYF. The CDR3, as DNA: TGTGCCAGCAGTTACTCGGGCTCCTACGCCTCCTACGAGCAGTACTTC.

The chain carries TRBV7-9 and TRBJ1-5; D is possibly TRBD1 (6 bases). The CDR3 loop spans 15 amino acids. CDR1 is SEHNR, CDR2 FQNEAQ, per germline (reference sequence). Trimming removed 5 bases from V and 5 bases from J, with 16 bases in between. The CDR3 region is CASSPFGRGYQPQHF. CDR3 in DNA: TGTGCCAGCAGCCCTTTCGGCAGGGGCTATCAGCCCCAGCATTTT.

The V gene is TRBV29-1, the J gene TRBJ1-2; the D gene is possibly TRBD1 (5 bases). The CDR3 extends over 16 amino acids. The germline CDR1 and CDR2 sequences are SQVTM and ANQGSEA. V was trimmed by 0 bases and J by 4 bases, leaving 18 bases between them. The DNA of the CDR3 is TGCAGCGTTGAAGAGGGGCGCCGGGGCGGCAGCTATGGCTACACCTTC. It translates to CSVEEGRRGGSYGYTF.

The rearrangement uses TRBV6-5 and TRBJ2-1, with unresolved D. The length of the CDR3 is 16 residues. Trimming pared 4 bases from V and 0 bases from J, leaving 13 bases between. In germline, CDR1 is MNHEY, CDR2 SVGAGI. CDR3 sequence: CASSCPVPYSYNEQFF. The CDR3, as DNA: TGTGCCAGCAGTTGTCCCGTGCCGTACTCCTACAATGAGCAGTTCTTC.

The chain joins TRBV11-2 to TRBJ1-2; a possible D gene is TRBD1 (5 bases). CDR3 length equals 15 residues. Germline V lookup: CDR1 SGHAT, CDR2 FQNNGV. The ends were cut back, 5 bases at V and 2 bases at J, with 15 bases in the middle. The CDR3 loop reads CASSLTRVGNYGYTF. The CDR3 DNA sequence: TGTGCCAGCAGCCTAACCAGGGTTGGCAACTATGGCTACACCTTC. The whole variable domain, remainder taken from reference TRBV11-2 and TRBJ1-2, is EAGVAQSPRYKIIEKRQSVAFWCNPISGHATLYWYQQILGQGPKLLIQFQNNGVVDDSQLPKDRFSAERLKGVDSTLKIQPAKLEDSAVYLCASSLTRVGNYGYTFGSGTRLTVV.

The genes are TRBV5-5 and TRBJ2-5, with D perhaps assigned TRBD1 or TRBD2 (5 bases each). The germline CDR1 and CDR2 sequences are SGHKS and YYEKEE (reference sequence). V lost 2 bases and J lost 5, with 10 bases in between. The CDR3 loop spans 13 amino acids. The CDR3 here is CASSFQGEETQYF. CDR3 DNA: TGTGCCAGCAGCTTTCAAGGGGAGGAGACCCAGTACTTC.

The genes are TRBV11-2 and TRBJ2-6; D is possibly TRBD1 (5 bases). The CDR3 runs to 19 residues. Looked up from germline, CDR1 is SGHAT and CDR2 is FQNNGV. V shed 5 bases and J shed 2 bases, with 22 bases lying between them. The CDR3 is CASSPLIPLARAGANVLTF. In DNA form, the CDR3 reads TGTGCCAGCAGCCCATTAATTCCCCTGGCCAGGGCTGGGGCCAACGTCCTGACTTTC.

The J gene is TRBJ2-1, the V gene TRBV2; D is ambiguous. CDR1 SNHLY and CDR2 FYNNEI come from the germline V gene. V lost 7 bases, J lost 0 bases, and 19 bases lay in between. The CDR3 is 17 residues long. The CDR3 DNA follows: TGTGCCAGCAAGCCCTCAAGGGTTACGAGCTCCTACAATGAGCAGTTCTTC. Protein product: CASKPSRVTSSYNEQFF.

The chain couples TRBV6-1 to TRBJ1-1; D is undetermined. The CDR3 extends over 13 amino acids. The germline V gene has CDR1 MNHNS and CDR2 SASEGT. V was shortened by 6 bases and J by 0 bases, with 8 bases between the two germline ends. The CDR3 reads CASSVSLNTEAFF. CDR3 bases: TGTGCCAGCAGCGTAAGCCTGAACACTGAAGCTTTCTTT.

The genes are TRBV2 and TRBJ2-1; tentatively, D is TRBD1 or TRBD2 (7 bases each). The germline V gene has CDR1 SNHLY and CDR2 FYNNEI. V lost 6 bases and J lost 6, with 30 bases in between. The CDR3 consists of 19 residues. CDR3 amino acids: CASSRNRGRLGGVSNEQFF. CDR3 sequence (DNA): TGTGCCAGCAGCCGTAACAGGGGACGCCTAGGGGGGGTTTCCAATGAGCAGTTCTTC. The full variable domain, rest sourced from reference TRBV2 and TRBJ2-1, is EPEVTQTPSHQVTQMGQEVILRCVPISNHLYFYWYRQILGQKVEFLVSFYNNEISEKSEIFDDQFSVERPDGSNFTLKIRSTKLEDSAMYFCASSRNRGRLGGVSNEQFFGPGTRLTVL.

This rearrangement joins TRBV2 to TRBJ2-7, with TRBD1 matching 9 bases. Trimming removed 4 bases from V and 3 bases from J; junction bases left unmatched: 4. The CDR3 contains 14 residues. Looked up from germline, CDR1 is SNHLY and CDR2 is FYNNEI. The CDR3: CASSVGQGFYEQYF. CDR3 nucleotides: TGTGCCAGCAGTGTTGGACAGGGGTTCTACGAGCAGTACTTC.

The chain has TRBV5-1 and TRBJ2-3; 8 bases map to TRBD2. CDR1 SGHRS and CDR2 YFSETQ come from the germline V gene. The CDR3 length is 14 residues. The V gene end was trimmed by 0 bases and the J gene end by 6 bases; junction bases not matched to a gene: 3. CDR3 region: CASSLAGGVDTQYF. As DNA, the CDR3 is TGCGCCAGCAGCTTGGCGGGGGGGGTGGATACGCAGTATTTT.

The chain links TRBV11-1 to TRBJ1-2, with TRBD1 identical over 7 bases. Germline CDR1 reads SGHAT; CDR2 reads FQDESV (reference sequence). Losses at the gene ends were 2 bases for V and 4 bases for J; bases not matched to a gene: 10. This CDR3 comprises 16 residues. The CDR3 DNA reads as TGTGCCAGCAGCTTAACAGGGGAAACGGCGGGCTATGGCTACACCTTC. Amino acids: CASSLTGETAGYGYTF. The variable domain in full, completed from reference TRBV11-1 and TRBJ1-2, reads EAEVAQSPRYKITEKSQAVAFWCDPISGHATLYWYRQILGQGPELLVQFQDESVVDDSQLPKDRFSAERLKGVDSTLKIQPAELGDSAMYLCASSLTGETAGYGYTFGSGTRLTVV.

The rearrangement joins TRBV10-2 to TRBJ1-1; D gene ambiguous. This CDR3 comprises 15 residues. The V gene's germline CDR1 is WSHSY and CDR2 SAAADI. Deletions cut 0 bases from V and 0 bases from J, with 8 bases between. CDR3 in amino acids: CASSESGFMNTEAFF. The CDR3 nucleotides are TGCGCCAGCAGTGAGTCCGGGTTTATGAACACTGAAGCTTTCTTT.

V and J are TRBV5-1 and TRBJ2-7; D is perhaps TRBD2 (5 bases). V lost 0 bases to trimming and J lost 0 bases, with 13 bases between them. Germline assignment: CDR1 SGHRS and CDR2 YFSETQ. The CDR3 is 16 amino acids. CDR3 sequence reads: CASSLGLLANSYEQYF. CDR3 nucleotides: TGCGCCAGCAGCTTGGGACTCCTAGCCAACTCCTACGAGCAGTACTTC.